This T cell receptor (beta chain) was documented in a study of T cell responses to AZD1222 COVID-19 vaccine. Repertoires were generated with immunoSEQ multiplex PCR, while TCRdb's copy carries only in-frame clones and drops some. Found here are about 120,000 clones, about 92% of them singletons; the top ten hold about 1.1%. Overall study findings and caveats: Only five or six AZD1222 recipients were seropositive at baseline. Donor demographics were predominantly white British with a female majority; clonal diversity may be underestimated. Scientists sampled the repertoires only once the peak T cell response had passed. Nearly half of unique spike-specific TCRs reportedly avoided B.1.351 and B.1.1.7 mutated regions.

As concerns this clone: Its matching antigen is unknown.

Germline trimming cut 0 bases from V and 6 bases from J; bases unmatched to any gene: 7. CDR3 length: 14 amino acids. Germline values: CDR1 GTSNPN, CDR2 SVGIG (reference sequence). The V call is TRBV30, the J call TRBJ2-5; 7 positions agree with TRBD1. The TCR sequence derives from an adult in good health. The input for sequencing was peripheral blood, taken on day 0 of AZD1222 vaccination. In DNA form, the CDR3 reads TGTGCCTGGAGTGTTCTAGTAGGGGGCAAGACCCAGTACTTC. This sequence encodes CAWSVLVGGKTQYF.